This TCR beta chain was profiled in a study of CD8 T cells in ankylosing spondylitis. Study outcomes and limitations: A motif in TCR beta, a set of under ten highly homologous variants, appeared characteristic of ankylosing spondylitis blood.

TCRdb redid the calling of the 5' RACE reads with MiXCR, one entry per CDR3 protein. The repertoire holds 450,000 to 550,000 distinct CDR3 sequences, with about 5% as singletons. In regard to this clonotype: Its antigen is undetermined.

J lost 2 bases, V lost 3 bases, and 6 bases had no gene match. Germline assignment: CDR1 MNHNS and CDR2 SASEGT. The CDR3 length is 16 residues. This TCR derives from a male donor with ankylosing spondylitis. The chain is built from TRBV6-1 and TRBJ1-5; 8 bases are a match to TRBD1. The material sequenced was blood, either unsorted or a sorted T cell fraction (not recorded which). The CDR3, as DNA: TGTGCCAGCAGTGATCAGGGGGCGAACGGCAATCAGCCCCAGCATTTT. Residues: CASSDQGANGNQPQHF.